Shown below are 19 T cell receptor beta chains from a single sample sequenced in a study of molecular identifiers for immune sequencing clone quantification. A single record per CDR3 protein comes from TCRdb applying MiXCR to the PCR reads. The table includes more than 550,000 distinct CDR3 sequences, about 25% detected once. Sequencing used naive CD8+ T cells from blood, with Jurkat cell RNA spiked in. Subset of the sample: FACS-sorted CD8+CD4-CCR7+CD45RA+ naive T cells. The receptor set was obtained from a human donor in good health. Some libraries in this study had Jurkat cell RNA spiked in.

Only a few counts were recorded for this clonotype. The CDR3 coding sequence is TGTGCCATCAGGCCGACAGGTACTAGAACAGATACGCAGTATTTT. It encodes CAIRPTGTRTDTQYF. This chain joins TRBV10-3 and TRBJ2-3; weak D call: TRBD1 (6 bases). Germline V CDR1 and CDR2: ENHRY, SYGVKD. The CDR3 has 15 residues. V gave up 6 bases and J gave up 3 bases, with 16 bases separating them.

The chain joins TRBV5-8 to TRBJ2-7, with 8 positions matching TRBD1. The germline V gene encodes CDR1 SGHTS and CDR2 YDEGEE. After removal of 4 bases from V and 2 bases from J, the junction contained 11 bases not matched to a gene. This CDR3 region has 16 residues. CDR3 protein: CASSTHYRGSTYEQYF. The CDR3 nucleotides are TGTGCCAGCAGCACACACTACAGGGGGAGCACCTACGAGCAGTACTTC.

This clonotype has more than one count but fewer than ten. The chain couples TRBV7-9 to TRBJ1-3; D remains unclear. The CDR3 is made up of 13 amino acids. Germline lookup yields CDR1 SEHNR and CDR2 FQNEAQ (reference sequence). The V end was cut by 4 bases, the J end by 6 bases, with 10 bases between. The CDR3 loop reads CASSSVGENTIYF. CDR3 in DNA: TGTGCCAGCAGCTCTGTCGGGGAAAACACCATATATTTT.

The chain has TRBV7-2 and TRBJ1-4; D is perhaps TRBD1 (5 bases). V lost 5 bases and J 8 bases, leaving 18 bases between the germline ends. This CDR3 has 15 amino acids. The germline gives CDR1 SGHTA, CDR2 FQGNSA. CDR3 residues: CASSVSAVGGEKLFF. CDR3 DNA: TGTGCCAGCAGCGTATCAGCGGTCGGGGGGGAAAAACTGTTTTTT.

The gene calls are TRBV5-3 and TRBJ1-1, with a weak D call TRBD1 (6 bases). TRBV5-3 is designated an ORF whose function remains uncertain. The CDR3 is 13 amino acids. V gave up 8 bases and J gave up 0 bases, with 11 bases separating them. The CDR3 protein is CASKGGMNTEAFF. The CDR3 nucleotides are TGTGCCAGCAAGGGGGGTATGAACACTGAAGCTTTCTTT.

This clonotype came up a few times. The CDR3 ends on some other residue instead of the conserved phenylalanine or tryptophan, so this is likely a read error. The chain uses TRBV7-6 and TRBJ1-1; possible D gene TRBD1, 5 bases. This CDR3 is 17 amino acids long. Germline lookup yields CDR1 SGHVS and CDR2 FNYEAQ. With 0 bases removed from V and 2 bases from J, the gap between germline ends came to 16 bases. The CDR3 sequence: CASSLALRRQGNTEAFL. CDR3 bases: TGTGCCAGCAGCTTAGCGCTAAGGCGGCAGGGTAACACTGAAGCTTTCCTT.

This clonotype was seen at least ten times. This rearrangement joins TRBV30 to TRBJ2-1; D gene ambiguous. Trimming stripped 2 bases from V and 1 base from J, with 6 bases between. The CDR3 totals 13 residues. The V gene's germline CDR1 is GTSNPN and CDR2 SVGIG (reference sequence). The CDR3 DNA reads TGTGCCTGGAGTTCTACATCCTACAATGAGCAGTTCTTC. As protein: CAWSSTSYNEQFF.

Many counts were recorded for this clonotype. The chain recombines TRBV27 with TRBJ1-5; D remains ambiguous. Germline assignment: CDR1 MNHEY and CDR2 SMNVEV (reference sequence). The CDR3 has 13 residues. V was shortened by 3 bases and J by 0 bases, with 3 bases between the two germline ends. CDR3 sequence: CASSFDSNQPQHF. In DNA, the CDR3 is TGTGCCAGCAGTTTTGATAGCAATCAGCCCCAGCATTTT.

DNA of the CDR3: TGTGCCAGCAGCCCCAAGGGAGCGGATACGCAGTATTTT. It specifies CASSPKGADTQYF. The V and J genes are TRBV13 and TRBJ2-3; possibly TRBD2 for D (5 bases). The CDR3 is 13 amino acids. Between the trimmed V and J ends, which lost 5 bases and 6 bases, there was a span of 12 bases. CDR1 is PRHDT, CDR2 FYEKMQ, per germline (reference sequence).

The CDR3 bases are TGTGCCAGCAGCCTAGGACAGGGGTCCGGAGGTAATGAAAAACTGTTTTTT. It yields the protein CASSLGQGSGGNEKLFF. The chain recombines TRBV6-5 with TRBJ1-4; TRBD1 matches at 9 bases. This CDR3 has 17 amino acids. Germline V gene lookup returns CDR1 MNHEY and CDR2 SVGAGI. The junction had 12 bases not matched to a gene; V was cut back by 6 bases and J by 4 bases.

This chain links TRBV14 with TRBJ2-5; the D is unclear. The V end was cut by 3 bases, the J end by 5 bases, with 16 bases between. CDR1 and CDR2 (germline): SGHDN, FVKESK. The CDR3 has 15 amino acids. The CDR3 nucleotides are TGTGCCAGCAGCCACCGACACGGCCCCGGGGAGACCCAGTACTTC. As protein: CASSHRHGPGETQYF.

As for this clonotype: A single base separates this from a much larger clone, so it may be a read error. The chain combines TRBV7-3 with TRBJ1-1; D may be TRBD1 (5 bases). CDR1 and CDR2 from the germline V gene are SGHTA and FQGTGA. This CDR3 region has 16 residues. The CDR3 nucleotides are TGTGCCGGCAGCGAGTCCGGCTACCCCGGGGCCACTGAAGCTTTCTTT. Translating gives CAGSESGYPGATEAFF.

The table lists this clonotype with a few counts. The V call is TRBV7-9, the J call TRBJ1-2; 7 bases are shared with TRBD1. Germline V gene lookup returns CDR1 SEHNR and CDR2 FQNEAQ (reference sequence). The CDR3 is 17 amino acids. After removal of 4 bases from V and 0 bases from J, the junction contained 11 bases not matched to a gene. The CDR3 loop is CASSSMGGGSANYGYTF. The CDR3 DNA reads TGTGCCAGCAGCTCCATGGGAGGGGGCTCAGCTAACTATGGCTACACCTTC.

Here the CDR3 reads CSVEGLGQGPYNEQFF. Written as DNA, the CDR3 is TGCAGCGTTGAAGGTTTGGGACAGGGTCCCTACAATGAGCAGTTCTTC. The chain has TRBV29-1 and TRBJ2-1; 9 bases are a match to TRBD1. Germline CDR1 reads SQVTM; CDR2 reads ANQGSEA. V shed 1 base, J shed 2 bases, and the junction held 6 bases outside the gene matches. This CDR3 has 16 residues.

In its sample, this clonotype was seen many times. This chain joins TRBV20-1 and TRBJ2-7; 8 bases are shared with TRBD1. Germline-derived CDR1 and CDR2 are DFQATT and SNEGSKA (reference sequence). V trimming: 0 bases; J trimming: 0 bases; junction bases outside the gene matches: 7. CDR3 length: 16 amino acids. The CDR3 region has the DNA TGCAGTGCTAGAGATCCCTCAGGGGGCAGCTCCTACGAGCAGTACTTC. Its translation is CSARDPSGGSSYEQYF.

This clonotype has only a few counts. The rearrangement links TRBV9 to TRBJ2-3; D uncertain. The germline gives CDR1 SGDLS, CDR2 YYNGEE. The ends were cut back, 3 bases at V and 2 bases at J, with 13 bases in the middle. This CDR3 contains 15 residues. CDR3 in DNA: TGTGCCAGCAGCGCCTCCGGAGTGAACACAGATACGCAGTATTTT. Translated: CASSASGVNTDTQYF.

This clonotype has at least ten counts. This rearrangement joins TRBV12-3 or TRBV12-4 to TRBJ2-3; possible D gene TRBD1, 6 bases. This CDR3 has 11 amino acids. The ends were cut back, 5 bases at V and 7 bases at J, with 7 bases in the middle. CDR3 in amino acids: CASSQGNTQYF. CDR3 sequence (DNA): TGTGCCAGCAGTCAGGGGAATACGCAGTATTTT.

CDR3 in amino acids: CASSFPGRVLDNEQFF. The DNA of the CDR3 is TGTGCCAGCAGCTTCCCGGGCAGAGTCCTGGACAATGAGCAGTTCTTC. The chain has TRBV7-9 and TRBJ2-1, with D hard to call. The CDR3 loop spans 16 amino acids. Germline CDR1 SEHNR, CDR2 FQNEAQ (reference sequence). V dropped 3 bases and J dropped 5 bases, with 17 bases sitting between them.

This clonotype was seen only a few times. The chain recombines TRBV19 with TRBJ2-4; 8 bases agree with TRBD1. CDR1 and CDR2 from the germline V gene are LNHDA and SQIVND (reference sequence). The CDR3 runs 16 residues. V lost 5 bases and J lost 1; bases outside the gene matches: 7. DNA of the CDR3: TGTGCCAGTAGTCCCGGGGACAGGTCTGCCAAAAACATTCAGTACTTC. Protein sequence: CASSPGDRSAKNIQYF.